These 9 T cell receptor beta chains were sequenced from one sample in a study of cytomegalovirus exposure and HLA in healthy donors. A multiplex PCR was run with 60 Vbeta primers and 13 Jbeta primers. The assay was immunoSEQ multiplex PCR, and TCRdb's table has in-frame clones only and misses some. The sample has 95,000 to 150,000 clones, around 78% seen once. The source material was PBMCs. These TCRs come from a woman in her thirties in good health and CMV-seropositive.

The V gene is TRBV10-1, the J gene TRBJ1-2; 8 nucleotides match TRBD1. V gave up 6 bases and J gave up 8 bases; unmatched junction bases: 11. The CDR3 length is 14 residues. CDR1 WNHNN and CDR2 SYGVQD come from the germline V gene (reference sequence). The CDR3 spells CASRGQGGTRGYTF. The DNA for the CDR3 is TGCGCCAGCAGAGGACAGGGTGGTACGAGAGGCTACACCTTC.

This clone was detected a few times. The rearrangement joins TRBV28 to TRBJ2-2; 9 bases match TRBD2. CDR1 and CDR2 (germline): MDHEN, SYDVKM. V was pared by 7 bases and J by 0 bases, with 9 bases of the junction left unmatched. This CDR3 spans 17 amino acids. This CDR3 reads CASTTGLARANTGELFF. CDR3 DNA sequence: TGTGCCAGCACCACAGGACTAGCGAGGGCGAACACCGGGGAGCTGTTTTTT.

On this clone itself: Other DNA sequences of this sample code for an identical CDR3. The rearrangement links TRBV9 to TRBJ1-2; TRBD1 matches at 8 bases. Unmatched junction bases numbered 10, after V lost 0 bases and J lost 6 bases. Germline CDR1 and CDR2: SGDLS and YYNGEE. The CDR3 extends over 16 amino acids. The CDR3 sequence: CASSVGQGLTGDGYTF. CDR3 sequence (DNA): TGTGCCAGCAGCGTAGGGCAGGGCTTGACAGGGGATGGCTACACCTTC.

This clone has just a few counts. CDR3 coding DNA: TGCGCCAGCAGCGTCACAGGGTATGACACTGAAGCTTTCTTT. Translation gives CASSVTGYDTEAFF. The chain uses TRBV5-1 and TRBJ1-1; D may be TRBD1 (6 bases). This CDR3 has 14 residues. The germline CDR1 and CDR2 sequences are SGHRS and YFSETQ. The V gene lost 4 bases and the J gene lost 3 bases, with 13 bases spanning the gap.

This clone was seen more than once but under ten times. The J gene is TRBJ1-5, the V gene TRBV4-2, with 11 nucleotides matching TRBD1. CDR1 LGHNA and CDR2 YNFKEQ come from the germline V gene. The CDR3 sequence is 16 residues long. The V and J ends lost 0 bases and 9 bases, in that order; junction bases with no gene match: 7. Here the CDR3 reads CASSQDPGTGGAPQHF. The CDR3 nucleotides read TGTGCCAGCAGCCAAGATCCCGGGACAGGGGGTGCGCCCCAGCATTTT.

The J gene is TRBJ2-7, the V gene TRBV14; D is possibly TRBD2 (5 bases). Germline CDR1 reads SGHDN; CDR2 reads FVKESK. V was clipped by 1 base and J by 3 bases, with 13 bases between them. This CDR3 spans 15 amino acids. This CDR3 is CASSQGQAAGYEQYF. The CDR3, as DNA: TGTGCCAGCAGCCAAGGGCAGGCGGCGGGCTACGAGCAGTACTTC.

The chain combines TRBV15 with TRBJ2-6; a weak D match, TRBD2 (5 bases). Germline V gene lookup returns CDR1 LNHNV and CDR2 YYDKDF (reference sequence). Between the trimmed V and J ends, which lost 0 bases and 0 bases, there was a span of 6 bases. This CDR3 spans 16 amino acids. The CDR3 spells CATSRDRGSGANVLTF. For the CDR3, the DNA is TGTGCCACCAGCAGAGATCGGGGCTCTGGGGCCAACGTCCTGACTTTC.

The chain couples TRBV10-3 to TRBJ2-5, with a possible D match to TRBD2 (7 bases). CDR3 length: 16 residues. Trimming shortened V by 5 bases and J by 1 base, and 17 bases separated the two germline ends. Germline loops: CDR1 ENHRY, CDR2 SYGVKD. Written as DNA, the CDR3 is TGTGCCATCAGTCGGACGGGGGGCCCCCTCCAAGAGACCCAGTACTTC. Protein sequence: CAISRTGGPLQETQYF.

This chain uses TRBV10-3 with TRBJ2-3; TRBD2 aligns across 13 bases. Losses at the gene ends were 6 bases for V and 6 bases for J; bases not matched to a gene: 6. Per germline, CDR1 ENHRY and CDR2 SYGVKD. The CDR3 is made up of 15 amino acids. The CDR3 nucleotides read TGTGCCATCAGCAGACTAGCGGGGGGACTTGATACGCAGTATTTT. Residues: CAISRLAGGLDTQYF.